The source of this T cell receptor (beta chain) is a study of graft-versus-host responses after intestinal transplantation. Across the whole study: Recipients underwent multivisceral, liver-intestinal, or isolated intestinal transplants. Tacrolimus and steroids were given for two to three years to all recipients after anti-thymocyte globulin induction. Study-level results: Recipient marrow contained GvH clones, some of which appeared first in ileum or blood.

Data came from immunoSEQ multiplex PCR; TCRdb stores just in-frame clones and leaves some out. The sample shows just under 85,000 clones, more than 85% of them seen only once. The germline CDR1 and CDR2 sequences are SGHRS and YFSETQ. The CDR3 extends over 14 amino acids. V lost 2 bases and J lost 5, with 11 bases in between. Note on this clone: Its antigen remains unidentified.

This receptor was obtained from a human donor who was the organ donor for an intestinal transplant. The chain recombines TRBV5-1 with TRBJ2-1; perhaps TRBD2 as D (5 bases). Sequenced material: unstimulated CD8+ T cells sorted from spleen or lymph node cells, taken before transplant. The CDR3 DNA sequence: TGCGCCAGCAGCTTAAGTGGACTCGACAATGAGCAGTTCTTC. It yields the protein CASSLSGLDNEQFF.